This TCR beta chain is drawn from a study of PD-1 blockade in classical Hodgkin lymphoma. The overall study: Treatment was intravenous nivolumab, 3 mg/kg every 2 weeks, until progression. General observations from the study: Why repertoires differed is undefined; disease activity or prior therapy possibly contributed. Newly diagnosed and completely responding patients shared comparable baseline diversity. Newly diagnosed patients had baseline TCR diversity that was reportedly lower than that of healthy donors.

As for this clone: The antigen remains unidentified.

Documented time point: cycle 4 day 1 (C4D1), after less than 7 weeks of nivolumab. Patients all relapsed after autologous stem cell transplantation, and there was variation in brentuximab vedotin exposure. V was clipped by 4 bases and J by 5 bases; unmatched bases: 4. Germline lookup yields CDR1 LNHDA and CDR2 SQIVND (reference sequence). CDR3 length: 14 residues. Sequencing used immunoSEQ multiplex PCR; TCRdb keeps in-frame clones, though not all of them. The sample has 15,000 to 20,000 clones, 83% seen once. The chain recombines TRBV19 with TRBJ2-5; 10 bases are shared with TRBD1. The sequencing used peripheral blood mononuclear cells (PBMCs), collected before the fourth cycle of nivolumab. The receptor was isolated from a human donor with classical Hodgkin lymphoma. The CDR3 reads CASSTPDRGETQYF. CDR3 DNA sequence: TGTGCCAGTAGTACCCCGGACAGGGGGGAGACCCAGTACTTC.